This TCR beta chain was observed in a study of T-cell memory formation after mild COVID-19. Notes on this clonotype: Its antigen remains unidentified.

Overall study findings and caveats: Most CD4+ clones that shrank were in CM and EM, while CD8+ ones turned up in EMRA. SARS-CoV-2 specificity of second-wave clones peaking day 37 was unconfirmed. Certain responding clones were present in pre-infection memory, suggesting participation of cross-reactive memory.

TCR alpha and TCR beta cDNA libraries carrying sample barcodes and UMIs were produced by 5'RACE using constant-segment primers. TCRdb called the 5' RACE reads again in MiXCR, with one record for every CDR3 protein. The sample holds a few hundred thousand distinct CDR3 sequences, under 30% seen once. The CDR3 has 16 amino acids. Trimming stripped 2 bases from V and 4 bases from J, with 14 bases between. Per germline, CDR1 MNHEY and CDR2 SVGEGT. The rearrangement links TRBV6-2 or TRBV6-3 to TRBJ2-2; D ambiguous. The sequenced sample was PBMCs or a T cell subset sorted from them (not recorded which). The origin of this receptor is an adult woman who had mild COVID-19 (a few samples of this study predate the infection). Cell type and time point are not known. CDR3: CASSYGGFLITGELFF. CDR3 DNA sequence: TGTGCCAGCAGTTACGGCGGCTTTCTCATCACCGGGGAGCTGTTTTTT.